These T cell receptor beta chains were read from a single sample in a study of shared clonotypes between healthy human individuals. Repertoires were generated with immunoSEQ multiplex PCR, while TCRdb's copy carries only in-frame clones and drops some. The sample yields 1.4 million or so clones, roughly 98.5% seen once. The sample consisted of naive CD4+ T cells sorted from blood. These receptor sequences come from a young man in good health. Each CDR3 is given with its conserved first and last residue. D genes are given only for firm matches.

v_call: TRBV6-5
j_call: TRBJ2-2
d_call: TRBD1
cdr3_nt: TGTGCCAGCACTATGACAGGGGGGTTTGCCGGGGAGCTGTTTTTT
cdr3_aa: CASTMTGGFAGELFF

v_call: TRBV2
j_call: TRBJ2-7
d_call: NA
cdr3_nt: TGTGCCAGCAGTCCCACTGCCGGGATGAGAACCTACGAGCAGTACTTC
cdr3_aa: CASSPTAGMRTYEQYF

v_call: TRBV30
j_call: TRBJ2-7
d_call: NA
cdr3_nt: TGTGCCTGGAGAACTGGGAACGAGCAGTACTTC
cdr3_aa: CAWRTGNEQYF

v_call: TRBV5-1
j_call: TRBJ2-3
d_call: NA
cdr3_nt: TGCGCCAGCAGCTTGGACGTTGGTAGGGGGGCAGATACGCAGTATTTT
cdr3_aa: CASSLDVGRGADTQYF

v_call: TRBV7-2
j_call: TRBJ2-3
d_call: TRBD2
cdr3_nt: TGTGCCAGCAGCCCTGGGGGGGGACTAGCGGGAAGTGATACGCAGTATTTT
cdr3_aa: CASSPGGGLAGSDTQYF

v_call: TRBV9
j_call: TRBJ1-2
d_call: TRBD1
cdr3_nt: TGTGCCAGCAGCGTAACTGCAGGGGGGGACTATGGCTACACCTTC
cdr3_aa: CASSVTAGGDYGYTF

v_call: TRBV19
j_call: TRBJ2-2
d_call: NA
cdr3_nt: TGTGCCAGTAGTATAGTTGGGGGCACAGCGGGGACCGGGGAGCTGTTTTTT
cdr3_aa: CASSIVGGTAGTGELFF

v_call: TRBV5-1
j_call: TRBJ2-3
d_call: NA
cdr3_nt: TGCGCCAGCAGCTTGCAACGACAGGGAGTAGCGGTGGTAGATACGCAGTATTTT
cdr3_aa: CASSLQRQGVAVVDTQYF

v_call: TRBV7-2
j_call: TRBJ2-7
d_call: NA
cdr3_nt: TGTGCCAGCAGCGGCAGGGTGTCCTACGAGCAGTACTTC
cdr3_aa: CASSGRVSYEQYF

v_call: TRBV28
j_call: TRBJ2-7
d_call: NA
cdr3_nt: TGTGCCATCGAAGTGGCAGGGCCACCCTACGAGCAGTACTTC
cdr3_aa: CAIEVAGPPYEQYF

v_call: TRBV5-1
j_call: TRBJ2-3
d_call: TRBD2
cdr3_nt: TGCGCCAGCAGCTTGTTGGCGGGAGGAGGAGATACGCAGTATTTT
cdr3_aa: CASSLLAGGGDTQYF